This is a list of T cell receptor beta chains from one sample in a study of T-cell reconstitution after alpha-beta-depleted transplantation in children. TCRdb used MiXCR to reprocess the PCR reads, holding one entry per CDR3 protein. The sample records about 540,000 distinct CDR3 sequences, roughly 27% being singletons. Sequencing was performed on PBMCs, taken before TCRalphabeta/CD19-depleted stem cell transplant. Receptors originate from a boy younger than two with Wiskott-Aldrich syndrome, due to receive a stem cell transplant. Both conserved end residues are part of each CDR3. The order of the fields is J gene, V gene, clone size, D gene, CDR3 protein, CDR3 DNA. A D gene is named only where the DNA matches it firmly. A clone size is listed for some rows: how often the clone was seen (once, few, many), or a class if it is expanded.

>TRBJ2-1|TRBV5-1|once|-
CASSFVGAGIAYNEQFF
TGCGCCAGCAGCTTTGTGGGGGCAGGTATTGCGTACAATGAGCAGTTCTTC
>TRBJ1-2|TRBV7-9|-|-
CASSASGLGYGYTF
TGTGCCAGCAGCGCCTCGGGGCTTGGCTATGGCTACACCTTC
>TRBJ2-3|TRBV10-3|many|TRBD1
CAISLTGASTDTQYF
TGTGCCATCAGCCTTACAGGGGCCAGCACAGATACGCAGTATTTT
>TRBJ2-1|TRBV20-1|few|-
CSATRLGEQFF
TGCAGTGCTACAAGACTAGGTGAGCAGTTCTTC
>TRBJ1-1|TRBV28|-|-
CASSWAAEAFF
TGTGCCAGCAGTTGGGCAGCTGAAGCTTTCTTT
>TRBJ2-5|TRBV28|-|TRBD1
CASSSPGTGGGETQYF
TGTGCCAGCAGTTCCCCCGGGACAGGGGGAGGAGAGACCCAGTACTTC
>TRBJ2-7|TRBV20-1|-|-
CSARRGELGEQYF
TGCAGTGCTAGGCGCGGGGAACTCGGCGAGCAGTACTTC
>TRBJ2-2|TRBV11-2|few|TRBD2
CASSLVLADTGELFF
TGTGCCAGCAGCTTAGTACTAGCGGACACCGGGGAGCTGTTTTTT
>TRBJ2-5|TRBV10-3|-|-
CAIRGVTPQETQYF
TGTGCCATCAGGGGGGTGACCCCCCAAGAGACCCAGTACTTC
>TRBJ2-3|TRBV7-2|-|TRBD2
CASSLMGTSVTDTQYF
TGTGCCAGCAGCTTAATGGGGACTAGTGTGACAGATACGCAGTATTTT
>TRBJ2-1|TRBV20-1|-|-
CSVGSGAGPGYNEQFF
TGCAGTGTAGGCTCCGGGGCGGGCCCGGGGTACAATGAGCAGTTCTTC
>TRBJ2-3|TRBV24-1|few|-
CATSEGTRKSQYF
TGTGCCACCAGTGAAGGGACGAGGAAATCGCAGTATTTT
>TRBJ1-2|TRBV11-2|few|-
CASSLGAGTYGYTF
TGTGCCAGCAGCTTAGGCGCAGGGACCTATGGCTACACCTTC
>TRBJ2-5|TRBV28|-|TRBD1
CASSSRDRGETQYF
TGTGCCAGCAGTTCCCGGGACAGGGGAGAGACCCAGTACTTC
>TRBJ2-5|TRBV20-1|-|-
CSAILETQYF
TGCAGTGCGATCCTGGAGACCCAGTACTTC
>TRBJ2-3|TRBV20-1|-|-
CSARVGYTDTQYF
TGCAGTGCTAGAGTGGGGTACACAGATACGCAGTATTTT
>TRBJ2-3|TRBV24-1|-|-
CATSAYRTDSTDTQYF
TGTGCCACCAGTGCCTATAGGACAGACAGCACAGATACGCAGTATTTT
>TRBJ2-7|TRBV4-2|few|TRBD2
CASSHPLASGDTYEQYF
TGTGCCAGCAGCCATCCCCTGGCTAGCGGGGACACCTACGAGCAGTACTTC
>TRBJ2-1|TRBV5-1|-|TRBD2
CASSSIAGGINEQFF
TGCGCCAGCAGCTCCATAGCGGGAGGTATCAATGAGCAGTTCTTC
>TRBJ1-1|TRBV14|few|-
CASSQAGLLNTEAFF
TGTGCCAGCAGCCAAGCGGGACTCCTGAACACTGAAGCTTTCTTT
>TRBJ2-5|TRBV20-1|-|-
CSASSGGETQYF
TGCAGTGCTAGTTCGGGCGGGGAGACCCAGTACTTC
>TRBJ2-1|TRBV5-1|few|TRBD1
CASSPNPGTVYNEQFF
TGCGCCAGCAGCCCCAATCCCGGGACAGTTTACAATGAGCAGTTCTTC